The T cell receptor (beta chain) under discussion was sequenced for a study of T cell responses to AZD1222 COVID-19 vaccine. Sequenced by immunoSEQ multiplex PCR; TCRdb stores in-frame clones only, minus some. The sample has around 140,000 clones, approximately 93% seen once; the top ten hold roughly 5.4%. As to this clone: Its specificity is unknown.

V dropped 5 bases and J dropped 3 bases, with 14 bases sitting between them. This CDR3 spans 14 amino acids. In germline, CDR1 is KGHSH, CDR2 LQKENI. Study-wide results and caveats: No repertoire was sampled before or during the peak T cell response, only after it. Spike was spanned by vaccine-associated CD4 TCRs, which were dominant at 160-218 and 743-854.

The receptor's source is an adult in good health. The sample in question was peripheral blood, obtained on day 0 of AZD1222 vaccination. The chain employs TRBV18 and TRBJ2-7; TRBD2 might be the D (6 bases). CDR3 DNA sequence: TGTGCCAGCTCAGCAGCCTCGGGGGACTACGAGCAGTACTTC. It specifies CASSAASGDYEQYF.